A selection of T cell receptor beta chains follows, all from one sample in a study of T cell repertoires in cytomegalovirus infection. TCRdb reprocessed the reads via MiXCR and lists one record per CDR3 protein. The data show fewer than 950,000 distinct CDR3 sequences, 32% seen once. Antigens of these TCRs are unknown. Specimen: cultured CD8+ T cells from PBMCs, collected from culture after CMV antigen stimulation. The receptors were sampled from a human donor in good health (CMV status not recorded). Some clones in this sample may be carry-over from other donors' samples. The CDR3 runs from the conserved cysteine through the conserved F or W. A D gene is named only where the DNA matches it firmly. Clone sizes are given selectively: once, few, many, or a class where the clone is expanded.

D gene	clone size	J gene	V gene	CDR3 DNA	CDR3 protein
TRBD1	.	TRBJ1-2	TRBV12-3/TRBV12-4	TGTGCCAGCAGTTATACAGGGGGTTCCGGCTACACCTTC	CASSYTGGSGYTF
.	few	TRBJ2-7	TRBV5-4	TGTGCTAGCAGCTTGGAGCGCAGCTCCTACGAGCAGTACTTC	CASSLERSSYEQYF
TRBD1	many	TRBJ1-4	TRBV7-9	TGTGCCAGCAGCTTAGACTCACCCGGGACAGGGGATACAACTAATGAAAAACTGTTTTTT	CASSLDSPGTGDTTNEKLFF
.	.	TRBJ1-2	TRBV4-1	TGCGCCAGCAGCCAAGAAACAGGCCGGCATGGCTACACCTTC	CASSQETGRHGYTF
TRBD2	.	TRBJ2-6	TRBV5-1	TGCGCCAGCAGGACTGCGGGGGGGAATTACTCTGGGGCCAACGTCCTGACTTTC	CASRTAGGNYSGANVLTF
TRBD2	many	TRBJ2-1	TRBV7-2	TGTGCCAGCAGCCCCGGGACTAGCGGGGGGTCTGAGCAGTTCTTC	CASSPGTSGGSEQFF
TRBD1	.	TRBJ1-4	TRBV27	TGTGCCAACAGTTTATATGCCAGGGGGCGAGGTGATGAAAAACTGTTTTTT	CANSLYARGRGDEKLFF
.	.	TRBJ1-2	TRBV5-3	TGTGCCAGCAGCTTAAGGACCGCGGATGACATCTATGGCTACACCTTC	CASSLRTADDIYGYTF
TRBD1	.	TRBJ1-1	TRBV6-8	TGTGCCAGCAAACCTACAGGGGACACTGAAGCTTTCTTT	CASKPTGDTEAFF
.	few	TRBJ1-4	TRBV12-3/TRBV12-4	TGTGCCAGCGCTCCGGCTACCTCGGGCCGTAATGAAAAACTGTTTTTT	CASAPATSGRNEKLFF
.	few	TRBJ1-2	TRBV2	TGTGCCAGCAGTGAATCCGATGGCTACACCTTC	CASSESDGYTF
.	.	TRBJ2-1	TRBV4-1	TGCGCCAGCAGCCAAGGGGGCCTAGACTCCCACAATGAGCAGTTCTTC	CASSQGGLDSHNEQFF